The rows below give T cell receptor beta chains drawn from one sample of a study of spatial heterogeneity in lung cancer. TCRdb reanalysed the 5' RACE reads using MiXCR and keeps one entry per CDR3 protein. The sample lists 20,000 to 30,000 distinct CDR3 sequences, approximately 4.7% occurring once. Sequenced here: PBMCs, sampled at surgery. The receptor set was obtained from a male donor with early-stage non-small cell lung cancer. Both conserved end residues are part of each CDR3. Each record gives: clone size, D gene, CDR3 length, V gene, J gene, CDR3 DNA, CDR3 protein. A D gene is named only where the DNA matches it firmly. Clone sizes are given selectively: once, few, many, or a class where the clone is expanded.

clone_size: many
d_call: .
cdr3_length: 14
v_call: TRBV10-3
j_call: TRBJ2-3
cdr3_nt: TGTGCCATCAGGGCCGATGGGGGAGGAGATACGCAGTATTTT
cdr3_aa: CAIRADGGGDTQYF

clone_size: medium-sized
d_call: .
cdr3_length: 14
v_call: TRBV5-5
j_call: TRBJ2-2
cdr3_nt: TGTGCCAGCAGCTTGAGCCCGGTTGGCGGGGAGCTGTTTTTT
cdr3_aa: CASSLSPVGGELFF

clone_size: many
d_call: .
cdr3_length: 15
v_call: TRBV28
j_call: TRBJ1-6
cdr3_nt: TGTGCCAGCAGTGGGGGCAGGGGCCCTAATTCACCCCTCCACTTT
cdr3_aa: CASSGGRGPNSPLHF

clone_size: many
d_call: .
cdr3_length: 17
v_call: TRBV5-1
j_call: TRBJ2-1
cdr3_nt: TGCGCCAGCAGCTTAAGGTCTAGCAGTGCTTCAGACAATGAGCAGTTCTTC
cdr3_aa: CASSLRSSSASDNEQFF

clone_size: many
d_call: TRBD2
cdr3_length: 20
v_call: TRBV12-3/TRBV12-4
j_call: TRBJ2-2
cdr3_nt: TGTGCCAGCAGGACCCACGGGAGGGCGAGCAAAGTCCAAAACACCGGGGAGCTGTTTTTT
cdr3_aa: CASRTHGRASKVQNTGELFF

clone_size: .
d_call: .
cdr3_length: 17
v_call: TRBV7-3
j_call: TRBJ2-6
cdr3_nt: TGTGCCAGCAGCTTATTGGCTATGGGCTCTGGGGCCAACGTCCTGACTTTC
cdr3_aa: CASSLLAMGSGANVLTF

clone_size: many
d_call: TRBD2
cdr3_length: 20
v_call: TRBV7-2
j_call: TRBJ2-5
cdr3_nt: TGTGCCAGCAGCAAGGGTCGGGCTAGCGGGGGGGCCACTAGGGTAGAGACCCAGTACTTC
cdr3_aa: CASSKGRASGGATRVETQYF

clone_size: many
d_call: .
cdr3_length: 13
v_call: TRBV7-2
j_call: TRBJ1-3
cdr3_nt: TGTGCCAGCAGCCCTCAAGTGGGAAACACCATATATTTT
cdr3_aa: CASSPQVGNTIYF

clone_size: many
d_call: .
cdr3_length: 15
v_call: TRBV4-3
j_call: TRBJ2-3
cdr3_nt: TGCGCCAGCAGCCTAGACCGGGTCCTAACAGATACGCAGTATTTT
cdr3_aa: CASSLDRVLTDTQYF

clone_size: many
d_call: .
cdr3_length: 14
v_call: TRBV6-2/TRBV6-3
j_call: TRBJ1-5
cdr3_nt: TGTGCCAGCACTCAGAGTTATAGCAATCAGCCCCAGCATTTT
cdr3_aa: CASTQSYSNQPQHF

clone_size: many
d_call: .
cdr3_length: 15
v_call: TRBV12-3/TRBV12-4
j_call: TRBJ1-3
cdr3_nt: TGTGCCAGCAGCCTAGGAGGAGGATCTGGAAACACCATATATTTT
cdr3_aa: CASSLGGGSGNTIYF

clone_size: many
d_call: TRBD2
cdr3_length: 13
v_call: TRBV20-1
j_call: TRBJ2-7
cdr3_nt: TGCAGTGCTCCGACTAGCGGGGGACACGAGCAGTACTTC
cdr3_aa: CSAPTSGGHEQYF

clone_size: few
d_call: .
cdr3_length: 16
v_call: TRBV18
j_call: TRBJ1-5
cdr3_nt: TGTGCCAGCTCACCATCGGGTGGTCGGAGCAATCAGCCCCAGCATTTT
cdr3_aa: CASSPSGGRSNQPQHF

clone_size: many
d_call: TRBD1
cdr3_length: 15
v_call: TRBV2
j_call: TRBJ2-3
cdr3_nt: TGTGCCAACTCCGGGACAGGGTTGGCCACAGATACGCAGTATTTT
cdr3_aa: CANSGTGLATDTQYF

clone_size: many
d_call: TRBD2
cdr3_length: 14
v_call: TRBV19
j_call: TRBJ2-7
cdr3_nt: TGTGCCAGTAGTACCGGGACTAGCTCCTACGAGCAGTACTTC
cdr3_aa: CASSTGTSSYEQYF

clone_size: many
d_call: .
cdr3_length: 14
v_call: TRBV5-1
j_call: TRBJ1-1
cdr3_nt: TGCGCCAGCAGGTTAACAGGGAGAAACACTGAAGCTTTCTTT
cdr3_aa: CASRLTGRNTEAFF

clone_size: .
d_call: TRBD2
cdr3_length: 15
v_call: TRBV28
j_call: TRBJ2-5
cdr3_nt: TGTGCCAGCAGTTTAGCCCCAGCGGGAGTTGAGACCCAGTACTTC
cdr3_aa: CASSLAPAGVETQYF

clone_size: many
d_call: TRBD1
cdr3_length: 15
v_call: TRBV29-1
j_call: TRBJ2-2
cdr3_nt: TGCAGCGCCAAGAACCCGGGACAGAAAACCGGGGAGCTGTTTTTT
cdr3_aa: CSAKNPGQKTGELFF

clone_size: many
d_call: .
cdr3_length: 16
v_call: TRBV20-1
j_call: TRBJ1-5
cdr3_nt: TGCAGTGCTAGGAAAGCAGGGAGCCGGGGCAATCAGCCCCAGCATTTT
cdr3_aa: CSARKAGSRGNQPQHF

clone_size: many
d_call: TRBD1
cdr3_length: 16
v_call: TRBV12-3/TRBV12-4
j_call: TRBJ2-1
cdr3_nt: TGTGCCAGCAGCCCACCGGGACAGGGTAACCTCAATGAGCAGTTCTTC
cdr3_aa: CASSPPGQGNLNEQFF

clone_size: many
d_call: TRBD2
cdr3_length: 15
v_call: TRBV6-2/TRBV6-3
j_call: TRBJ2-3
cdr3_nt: TGTGCCAGCAGTCCCCCCTTGCGCGGGGGAGATACGCAGTATTTT
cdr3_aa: CASSPPLRGGDTQYF

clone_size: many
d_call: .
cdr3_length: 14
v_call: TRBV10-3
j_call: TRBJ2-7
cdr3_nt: TGTGCCATCAGTGATCTGTCGCGCTCCTACGAGCAGTACTTC
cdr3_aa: CAISDLSRSYEQYF

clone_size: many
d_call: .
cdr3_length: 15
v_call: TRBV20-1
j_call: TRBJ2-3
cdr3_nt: TGCAGTGCGGAACCGGGATCCGGGAGCGCAGATACGCAGTATTTT
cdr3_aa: CSAEPGSGSADTQYF

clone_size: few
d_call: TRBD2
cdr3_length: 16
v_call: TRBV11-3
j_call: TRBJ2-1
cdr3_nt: TGTGCCAGCAGCTACTGGCGGGGGGCCCCCTACAATGAGCAGTTCTTC
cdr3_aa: CASSYWRGAPYNEQFF

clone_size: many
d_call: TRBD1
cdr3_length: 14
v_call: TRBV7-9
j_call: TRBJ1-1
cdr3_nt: TGTGCCAGCAGCTTAGAGGCAGGGGGCACTGAAGCTTTCTTT
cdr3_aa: CASSLEAGGTEAFF

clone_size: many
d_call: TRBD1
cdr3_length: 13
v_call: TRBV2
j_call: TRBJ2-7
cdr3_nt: TGTGCCAGCACCTCGGGACAGTCATACGAGCAGTACTTC
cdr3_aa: CASTSGQSYEQYF

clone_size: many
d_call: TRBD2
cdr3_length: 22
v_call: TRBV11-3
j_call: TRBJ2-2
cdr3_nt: TGTGCCAGCAGCTTAGACCTCCCAACTAGCGGGAGACCCCATGTAAGAACCGGGGAGCTGTTTTTT
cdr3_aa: CASSLDLPTSGRPHVRTGELFF

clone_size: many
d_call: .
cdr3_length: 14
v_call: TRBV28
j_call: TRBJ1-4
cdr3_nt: TGTGCCAGCATCCCAGGGTCAGGAAATGAAAAACTGTTTTTT
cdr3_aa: CASIPGSGNEKLFF

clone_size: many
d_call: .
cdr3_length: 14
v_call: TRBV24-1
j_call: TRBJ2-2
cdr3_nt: TGTGCCACCAGAGGACAAACGAACACCGGGGAGCTGTTTTTT
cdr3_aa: CATRGQTNTGELFF

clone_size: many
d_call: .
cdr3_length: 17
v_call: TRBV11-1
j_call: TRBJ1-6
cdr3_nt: TGTGCCAGCAGCTTCGCCGAAGGGGGCTCCTATAATTCACCCCTCCACTTT
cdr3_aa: CASSFAEGGSYNSPLHF

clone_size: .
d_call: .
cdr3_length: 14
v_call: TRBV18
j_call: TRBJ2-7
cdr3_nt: TGTGCCAGCTCACCTTCGGGCTCCTCCTACGAGCAGTACTTC
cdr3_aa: CASSPSGSSYEQYF

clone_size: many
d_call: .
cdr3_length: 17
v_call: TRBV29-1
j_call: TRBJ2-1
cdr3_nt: TGCAGCGTTGTTATTCCCGACGCCAAGCGTTGGGCCGATGAGCAGTTCTTC
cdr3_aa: CSVVIPDAKRWADEQFF

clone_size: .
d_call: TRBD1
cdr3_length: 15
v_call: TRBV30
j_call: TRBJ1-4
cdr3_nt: TGTGCCTGGAGTCCCCGGACAGGGGGTAATGAAAAACTGTTTTTT
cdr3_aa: CAWSPRTGGNEKLFF

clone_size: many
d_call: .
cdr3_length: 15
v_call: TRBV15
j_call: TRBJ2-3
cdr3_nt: TGTGCCACCAGCAGAGACCCATCGGGGACAGATACGCAGTATTTT
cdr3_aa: CATSRDPSGTDTQYF

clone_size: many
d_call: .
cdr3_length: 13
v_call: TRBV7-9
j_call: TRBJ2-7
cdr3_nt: TGTGCCAGCAGCAACGGGGGAGTCTACGAGCAGTACTTC
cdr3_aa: CASSNGGVYEQYF

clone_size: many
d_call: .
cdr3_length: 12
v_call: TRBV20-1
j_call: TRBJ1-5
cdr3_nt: TGCAGTGCCAAGTCGGGAGGCACAGCCCAGCATTTT
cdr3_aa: CSAKSGGTAQHF

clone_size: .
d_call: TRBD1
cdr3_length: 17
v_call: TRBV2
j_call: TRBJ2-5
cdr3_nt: TGTGCCAGCAGTAGTCCACGGACAGGGATTTACCAAGAGACCCAGTACTTC
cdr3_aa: CASSSPRTGIYQETQYF

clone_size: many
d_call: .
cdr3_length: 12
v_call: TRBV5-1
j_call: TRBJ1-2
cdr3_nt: TGCGCCAGCTCGGAGAATAGTCGCGGCTACACCTTC
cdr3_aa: CASSENSRGYTF

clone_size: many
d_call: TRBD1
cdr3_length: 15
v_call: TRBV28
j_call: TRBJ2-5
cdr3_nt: TGTGCCAGCAGTTCCAGCAGGGGGTTCCAAGAGACCCAGTACTTC
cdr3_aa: CASSSSRGFQETQYF

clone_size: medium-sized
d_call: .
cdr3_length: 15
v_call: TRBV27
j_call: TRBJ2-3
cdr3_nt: TGTGCCACCATGGGTGTTCGCGGGGCCACAGATACGCAGTATTTT
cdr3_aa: CATMGVRGATDTQYF